These T cell receptor beta chains were read from a single sample in a study of cytomegalovirus exposure and HLA in healthy donors. Clones were read by immunoSEQ multiplex PCR, and TCRdb kept only the in-frame ones, dropping some. The sample has over 150,000 clones, around nine tenths seen once. The material sequenced was PBMCs. The receptor source for this set is a man aged 18 to 35 in good health and CMV-seropositive. Each CDR3 is given with its conserved first and last residue. The order of the fields is D gene, clone size, J gene, V gene, CDR3 protein, CDR3 DNA. The D gene is left open where the match is weak. Rows give clone size only sometimes, using once, few, many, or a class for an expanded clone.

d_call: TRBD2; clone_size: once; j_call: TRBJ2-1; v_call: TRBV6-1; cdr3_aa: CASISGLAGGREQFF; cdr3_nt: TGTGCCAGCATTTCGGGACTAGCGGGAGGTCGGGAGCAGTTCTTC
d_call: -; clone_size: -; j_call: TRBJ2-7; v_call: TRBV19; cdr3_aa: CASSISVAVSYEQYF; cdr3_nt: TGTGCCAGTAGTATATCAGTAGCGGTCTCCTACGAGCAGTACTTC
d_call: TRBD1; clone_size: -; j_call: TRBJ2-7; v_call: TRBV9; cdr3_aa: CASSVGDRALEQYF; cdr3_nt: TGTGCCAGCAGCGTAGGAGACAGGGCCCTCGAGCAGTACTTC
d_call: -; clone_size: -; j_call: TRBJ2-1; v_call: TRBV15; cdr3_aa: CATSREAHDNEQFF; cdr3_nt: TGTGCCACCAGCAGAGAGGCCCACGACAATGAGCAGTTCTTC
d_call: TRBD1; clone_size: once; j_call: TRBJ2-1; v_call: TRBV14; cdr3_aa: CASSLRQGAILGEQFF; cdr3_nt: TGTGCCAGCAGCCTGCGACAGGGGGCGATTTTGGGTGAGCAGTTCTTC
d_call: -; clone_size: -; j_call: TRBJ2-1; v_call: TRBV5-1; cdr3_aa: CASTSGGSYNEQFF; cdr3_nt: TGCGCCAGCACCTCCGGCGGTTCCTACAATGAGCAGTTCTTC
d_call: TRBD2; clone_size: once; j_call: TRBJ2-1; v_call: TRBV6-1; cdr3_aa: CASSEARASGSYEQFF; cdr3_nt: TGTGCCAGCAGTGAAGCCCGGGCTAGCGGGAGCTATGAGCAGTTCTTC
d_call: -; clone_size: -; j_call: TRBJ1-5; v_call: TRBV4-1; cdr3_aa: CASSQGQAYRSNQPQHF; cdr3_nt: TGCGCCAGCAGCCAAGGGCAGGCATATCGGAGCAATCAGCCCCAGCATTTT
d_call: -; clone_size: -; j_call: TRBJ2-1; v_call: TRBV4-1; cdr3_aa: CASSQVGSSYNEQFF; cdr3_nt: TGCGCCAGCAGCCAAGTCGGGAGCTCCTACAATGAGCAGTTCTTC
d_call: TRBD2; clone_size: few; j_call: TRBJ2-1; v_call: TRBV11-2; cdr3_aa: CASSLARGGTPIYNEQFF; cdr3_nt: TGTGCCAGCAGCTTAGCACGGGGGGGGACGCCAATTTACAATGAGCAGTTCTTC
d_call: -; clone_size: -; j_call: TRBJ1-5; v_call: TRBV7-9; cdr3_aa: CASSLTGRGSGNQPQHF; cdr3_nt: TGTGCCAGCAGCCTAACCGGCAGGGGTTCGGGCAATCAGCCCCAGCATTTT
d_call: -; clone_size: -; j_call: TRBJ2-3; v_call: TRBV15; cdr3_aa: CATSRSPGLSTDTQYF; cdr3_nt: TGTGCCACCAGCAGATCACCGGGACTTTCCACAGATACGCAGTATTTT
d_call: -; clone_size: -; j_call: TRBJ2-7; v_call: TRBV23-1; cdr3_aa: CASSQSRGYEQYF; cdr3_nt: TGCGCCAGCAGTCAATCTAGGGGGTACGAGCAGTACTTC
d_call: TRBD2; clone_size: -; j_call: TRBJ2-7; v_call: TRBV12-5; cdr3_aa: CASGQAGGIFEQYF; cdr3_nt: TGTGCTAGTGGTCAAGCGGGAGGTATTTTCGAGCAGTACTTC
d_call: -; clone_size: -; j_call: TRBJ2-1; v_call: TRBV19; cdr3_aa: CASKGRAYNEQFF; cdr3_nt: TGTGCCAGTAAGGGCAGGGCCTACAATGAGCAGTTCTTC
d_call: TRBD2; clone_size: -; j_call: TRBJ2-3; v_call: TRBV10-3; cdr3_aa: CAISGLLAGGPDTQYF; cdr3_nt: TGTGCCATCAGTGGATTACTAGCGGGAGGGCCAGATACGCAGTATTTT
d_call: TRBD1; clone_size: -; j_call: TRBJ2-5; v_call: TRBV27; cdr3_aa: CASSLRGWGQGEGETQYF; cdr3_nt: TGTGCCAGCAGTTTAAGGGGGTGGGGACAGGGGGAGGGAGAGACCCAGTACTTC
d_call: -; clone_size: few; j_call: TRBJ2-1; v_call: TRBV25-1; cdr3_aa: CASSEGGGDYNEQFF; cdr3_nt: TGTGCCAGCAGTGAAGGAGGCGGAGACTACAATGAGCAGTTCTTC
d_call: TRBD2; clone_size: -; j_call: TRBJ2-7; v_call: TRBV11-2; cdr3_aa: CASSPGAGGSYEQYF; cdr3_nt: TGTGCCAGCAGCCCAGGTGCGGGAGGGTCCTACGAGCAGTACTTC
d_call: -; clone_size: -; j_call: TRBJ2-7; v_call: TRBV6-1; cdr3_aa: CASSEDRDEQYF; cdr3_nt: TGTGCCAGCAGTGAAGACAGGGACGAGCAGTACTTC
d_call: -; clone_size: -; j_call: TRBJ1-2; v_call: TRBV6-1; cdr3_aa: CAISGPAEGNYGYTF; cdr3_nt: TGTGCCATCAGTGGTCCGGCGGAGGGTAACTATGGCTACACCTTC
d_call: TRBD2; clone_size: -; j_call: TRBJ2-1; v_call: TRBV15; cdr3_aa: CATSLGLAASSYNEQFF; cdr3_nt: TGTGCCACCAGCCTGGGACTAGCGGCTAGCTCCTACAATGAGCAGTTCTTC
d_call: TRBD1; clone_size: -; j_call: TRBJ2-7; v_call: TRBV7-9; cdr3_aa: CASSRQGAGEQYF; cdr3_nt: TGTGCCAGCAGTAGACAGGGTGCGGGCGAGCAGTACTTC
d_call: TRBD1; clone_size: -; j_call: TRBJ2-3; v_call: TRBV6-5; cdr3_aa: CATKGQGKTDTQYF; cdr3_nt: TGTGCCACTAAGGGACAGGGTAAAACAGATACGCAGTATTTT
d_call: -; clone_size: -; j_call: TRBJ1-5; v_call: TRBV28; cdr3_aa: CASSFAGVSNQPQHF; cdr3_nt: TGTGCCAGCAGTTTCGCGGGGGTCAGCAATCAGCCCCAGCATTTT
d_call: -; clone_size: -; j_call: TRBJ2-3; v_call: TRBV6-4; cdr3_aa: CASSVGSTDTQYF; cdr3_nt: TGTGCCAGCAGCGTCGGGAGCACAGATACGCAGTATTTT
d_call: TRBD1; clone_size: -; j_call: TRBJ1-5; v_call: TRBV6-1; cdr3_aa: CASSQGAYSNQPQHF; cdr3_nt: TGTGCCAGCAGCCAGGGGGCATATAGCAATCAGCCCCAGCATTTT
d_call: TRBD2; clone_size: -; j_call: TRBJ2-1; v_call: TRBV7-3; cdr3_aa: CASSLISGDYPNEQFF; cdr3_nt: TGTGCCAGCAGCTTAATCTCGGGGGACTACCCTAATGAGCAGTTCTTC
d_call: -; clone_size: -; j_call: TRBJ2-7; v_call: TRBV12-2; cdr3_aa: CASRPLTSPETYEQYF; cdr3_nt: TGTGCAAGTCGCCCGTTGACTAGCCCCGAGACCTACGAGCAGTACTTC
d_call: TRBD2; clone_size: -; j_call: TRBJ2-7; v_call: TRBV5-1; cdr3_aa: CASSYKRESYEQYF; cdr3_nt: TGCGCCAGCAGCTACAAGCGGGAGTCATACGAGCAGTACTTC
d_call: -; clone_size: -; j_call: TRBJ2-7; v_call: TRBV7-3; cdr3_aa: CASSLLQESYEQYF; cdr3_nt: TGTGCCAGCAGCTTATTGCAGGAATCCTACGAGCAGTACTTC
d_call: -; clone_size: -; j_call: TRBJ1-4; v_call: TRBV5-4; cdr3_aa: CASSEHPGTTNEKLFF; cdr3_nt: TGTGCCAGCAGCGAACACCCGGGGACAACTAATGAAAAACTGTTTTTT
d_call: TRBD2; clone_size: -; j_call: TRBJ2-7; v_call: TRBV30; cdr3_aa: CAWRLGGSNYEQYF; cdr3_nt: TGTGCCTGGAGGTTGGGCGGGAGTAACTACGAGCAGTACTTC
d_call: TRBD2; clone_size: -; j_call: TRBJ2-7; v_call: TRBV7-9; cdr3_aa: CASSPAGLYEQYF; cdr3_nt: TGTGCCAGCAGTCCAGCGGGACTTTACGAGCAGTACTTC
d_call: TRBD1; clone_size: -; j_call: TRBJ1-2; v_call: TRBV5-1; cdr3_aa: CASSLGQGKYGYTF; cdr3_nt: TGCGCCAGCAGCCTCGGACAGGGGAAATACGGCTACACCTTC
d_call: TRBD2; clone_size: once; j_call: TRBJ2-3; v_call: TRBV5-1; cdr3_aa: CASRLAGRGSTDTQYF; cdr3_nt: TGCGCCAGCAGGCTAGCGGGACGGGGTAGCACAGATACGCAGTATTTT
d_call: TRBD1; clone_size: -; j_call: TRBJ1-1; v_call: TRBV28; cdr3_aa: CASSQTGARRAFF; cdr3_nt: TGTGCCAGCAGTCAAACAGGGGCCCGGAGGGCTTTCTTT
d_call: -; clone_size: -; j_call: TRBJ1-1; v_call: TRBV2; cdr3_aa: CASSYLQVNTEAFF; cdr3_nt: TGTGCCAGCAGTTACTTACAGGTGAACACTGAAGCTTTCTTT
d_call: TRBD1; clone_size: -; j_call: TRBJ1-3; v_call: TRBV18; cdr3_aa: CASSRGQSDSGNTIYF; cdr3_nt: TGTGCCAGCTCCCGGGGACAGTCGGACTCTGGAAACACCATATATTTT
d_call: TRBD1; clone_size: -; j_call: TRBJ2-7; v_call: TRBV18; cdr3_aa: CASSPPGQGAYEQYF; cdr3_nt: TGTGCCAGCTCACCACCGGGACAGGGTGCGTACGAGCAGTACTTC
d_call: TRBD1; clone_size: -; j_call: TRBJ2-2; v_call: TRBV30; cdr3_aa: CAWRGQGNTGELFF; cdr3_nt: TGTGCCTGGAGGGGACAGGGGAACACCGGGGAGCTGTTTTTT